The 16 T cell receptor beta chains presented below share a single source sample, sequenced in a study of identical twins. MiXCR was run by TCRdb on the 5' RACE reads, yielding one entry per CDR3 protein. Of hundreds of thousands of distinct CDR3 sequences detected, 15% to 20% appear once; the ten largest clones hold approximately 14%. The same sample was also studied in work on T cells expressing NK-cell markers.

Material: PBMCs. These receptors were obtained from a woman under 30 in good health.

At least ten counts were recorded for this clonotype. V is TRBV4-3 and J is TRBJ2-1; 8 nucleotides line up with TRBD2. This CDR3 comprises 15 residues. Looked up from germline, CDR1 is LGHNA and CDR2 is YSLEER. The J segment lost 4 bases and the V segment lost 3 bases, leaving 5 bases of the junction unmatched. CDR3 sequence (DNA): TGCGCCAGCAGCCAGAGCGGGAGAGGGTACAATGAGCAGTTCTTC. It specifies CASSQSGRGYNEQFF.

This chain joins TRBV19 and TRBJ2-2; D might be TRBD1 (6 bases). There are 14 residues in the CDR3. Germline V gives CDR1 LNHDA, CDR2 SQIVND (reference sequence). V shed 7 bases and J shed 4 bases, with 13 bases lying between them. CDR3 sequence reads: CASKQGVGTGELFF. CDR3 DNA sequence: TGTGCCAGTAAACAGGGCGTCGGCACCGGGGAGCTGTTTTTT. Complete variable domain (other parts from reference TRBV19 and TRBJ2-2): DGGITQSPKYLFRKEGQNVTLSCEQNLNHDAMYWYRQDPGQGLRLIYYSQIVNDFQKGDIAEGYSVSREKKESFPLTVTSAQKNPTAFYLCASKQGVGTGELFFGEGSRLTVL.

This clonotype has more than one count but fewer than ten. The chain employs TRBV6-2 or TRBV6-3 and TRBJ2-1, with TRBD2 matching 7 bases. Germline loops: CDR1 MNHEY, CDR2 SVGEGT. This CDR3 comprises 21 residues. The V and J ends lost 6 bases and 0 bases, in that order; junction bases with no gene match: 23. The CDR3 loop reads CASRRPGGSGLERFSYNEQFF. The CDR3 nucleotides read TGTGCCAGCAGAAGACCGGGGGGTAGCGGACTCGAGAGGTTCTCCTACAATGAGCAGTTCTTC.

In its sample, this clonotype was seen many times. The CDR3 sequence: CAINSGQGTYGYTF. The CDR3 nucleotides are TGTGCCATCAACTCGGGACAGGGGACCTATGGCTACACCTTC. The chain recombines TRBV10-3 with TRBJ1-2; TRBD1 agrees at 10 bases. The ends lost 7 bases at V and 4 bases at J; junction bases unmatched: 6. The V gene's germline CDR1 is ENHRY and CDR2 SYGVKD. The CDR3 is 14 residues long.

This sequence joins TRBV27 and TRBJ2-7; 9 bases are shared with TRBD2. Looked up from germline, CDR1 is MNHEY and CDR2 is SMNVEV (reference sequence). The CDR3 runs 15 residues. The ends lost 0 bases at V and 4 bases at J; junction bases unmatched: 4. CDR3 in DNA: TGTGCCAGCAGTTTATCGGGACTAGCCTTATACGAGCAGTACTTC. It translates to CASSLSGLALYEQYF.

V and J are TRBV7-9 and TRBJ2-7, with 9 bases aligning to TRBD1. The CDR3 length is 15 residues. Germline V lookup: CDR1 SEHNR, CDR2 FQNEAQ (reference sequence). With V trimmed by 3 bases and J by 1 base, 4 bases remained unmatched. The DNA of the CDR3 is TGTGCCAGCAGCTTTGACAGGGGGTTATCCTACGAGCAGTACTTC. Protein: CASSFDRGLSYEQYF.

A note on this clonotype: One base away lies a much larger clone, so this may be a sequencing read error. The chain joins TRBV20-1 to TRBJ1-1; D not resolved. The germline V gene has CDR1 DFQATT and CDR2 SNEGSKA (reference sequence). The CDR3 covers 13 residues. CDR3 sequence (DNA): TGCAGTGCTAGAGATCGGACCAACACTGAATCTTTCTTT. Protein: CSARDRTNTESFF.

This clonotype was detected a few times. This sequence joins TRBV29-1 and TRBJ2-4, with 7 positions matching TRBD1. This CDR3 comprises 12 residues. Germline V gene lookup returns CDR1 SQVTM and CDR2 ANQGSEA. V gave up 8 bases and J gave up 7 bases; unmatched junction bases: 8. CDR3 loop: CSYTEGANIQYF. The CDR3 DNA reads as TGCAGCTACACCGAGGGGGCGAACATTCAGTACTTC. Variable domain in full (rest from reference TRBV29-1 and TRBJ2-4): SAVISQKPSRDICQRGTSLTIQCQVDSQVTMMFWYRQQPGQSLTLIATANQGSEATYESGFVIDKFPISRPNLTFSTLTVSNMSPEDSSIYLCSYTEGANIQYFGAGTRLSVL.

This clonotype was picked up a small number of times. This chain connects TRBV12-3 or TRBV12-4 to TRBJ2-2, with 7 bases identical to TRBD1. CDR3 length: 14 residues. The ends lost 5 bases at V and 6 bases at J; junction bases unmatched: 6. Here the CDR3 DNA reads TGTGCCAGCAGTGGGACAGAGATGGCCGGGGAGCTGTTTTTT. Translating it yields CASSGTEMAGELFF.

This sequence joins TRBV18 and TRBJ2-7; maybe TRBD2 (6 bases). Between the trimmed V and J ends, which lost 6 bases and 5 bases, there was a span of 14 bases. The CDR3 sequence is 13 residues long. The germline CDR1 and CDR2 sequences are KGHSH and LQKENI. The CDR3 DNA reads as TGTGCCAGCTCCCGAGTGAGGGAGGACGAGCAGTACTTC. It encodes CASSRVREDEQYF.

The V and J genes are TRBV7-8 and TRBJ2-3; D ambiguous. The CDR3 contains 13 residues. Germline V gene sequence: CDR1 SGHVS, CDR2 FQNEAQ. The V end was cut by 1 base, the J end by 8 bases, with 10 bases between. CDR3 nucleotide sequence: TGTGCCAGCAGCTTAGTGTCTGACGGTACGCAGTATTTT. This gives the protein CASSLVSDGTQYF.

The sample holds many counts of this clonotype. The V call is TRBV2, the J call TRBJ2-1; 8 positions match TRBD1. Germline V lookup: CDR1 SNHLY, CDR2 FYNNEI. The CDR3 length is 13 residues. The trim removed 4 bases at V and 7 bases at J, leaving 3 bases unmatched. DNA for the CDR3: TGTGCCAGCAGTGGTTACAGGGGGAATGAGCAGTTCTTC. This codes for CASSGYRGNEQFF.

This clonotype was counted a single time. The rearrangement links TRBV6-1 to TRBJ2-2; D possibly corresponds to TRBD1 (5 bases). CDR3 length: 14 residues. V lost 6 bases and J lost 6, with 14 bases in between. Germline V gene lookup returns CDR1 MNHNS and CDR2 SASEGT. CDR3 coding DNA: TGTGCCAGCAGGACCCCAGGGTGGTCCGGGGAGCTGTTTTTT. Protein product: CASRTPGWSGELFF.

This clonotype came up many times. At one end the junction does not follow the germline gene, possibly because of a read error. Here the CDR3 reads CASSLPSTDTQYF. The CDR3, as DNA: TGTGCCAGCAGTTTACCAAGCACAGATACGCAGTATTTT. This sequence joins TRBV5-1 and TRBJ2-3; D is ambiguous. This CDR3 contains 13 residues. Per the germline V gene, CDR1 is SGHRS and CDR2 is YFSETQ.

The CDR3 loop reads CASSGDSSNYGYTF. The DNA of the CDR3 is TGTGCCAGCAGCGGCGACAGTTCTAACTATGGCTACACCTTC. The V call is TRBV9, the J call TRBJ1-2; tentatively, D is TRBD1 (5 bases). Germline CDR1 SGDLS, CDR2 YYNGEE. The V end was cut by 3 bases, the J end by 0 bases, with 9 bases between. The CDR3 has 14 residues.

This clonotype has ten or more counts. The V call is TRBV5-6, the J call TRBJ2-7; D remains unclear. The CDR3 is 11 amino acids. CDR1 SGHDT and CDR2 YYEEEE come from the germline V gene. V shed 4 bases and J shed 2 bases, with 4 bases lying between them. For the CDR3, the DNA is TGTGCCAGCAGCGTTGCCTACGAGCAGTACTTC. This gives the protein CASSVAYEQYF.